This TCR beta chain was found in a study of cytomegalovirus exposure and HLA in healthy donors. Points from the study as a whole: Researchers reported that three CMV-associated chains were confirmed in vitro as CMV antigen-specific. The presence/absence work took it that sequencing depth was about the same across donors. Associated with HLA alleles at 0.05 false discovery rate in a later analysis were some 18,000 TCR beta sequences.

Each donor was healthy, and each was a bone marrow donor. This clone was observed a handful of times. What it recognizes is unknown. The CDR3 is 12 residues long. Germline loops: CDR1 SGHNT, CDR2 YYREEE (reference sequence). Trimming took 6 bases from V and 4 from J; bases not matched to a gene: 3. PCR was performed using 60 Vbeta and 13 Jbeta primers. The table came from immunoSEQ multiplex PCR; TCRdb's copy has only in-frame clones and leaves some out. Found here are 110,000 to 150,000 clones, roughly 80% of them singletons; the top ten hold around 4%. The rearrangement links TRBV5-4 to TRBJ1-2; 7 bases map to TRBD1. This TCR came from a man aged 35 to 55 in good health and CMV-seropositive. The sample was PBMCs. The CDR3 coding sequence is TGTGCCAGCACCCGGGACAGCTATGGCTACACCTTC. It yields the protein CASTRDSYGYTF.